The clone carrying this T cell receptor beta chain was recorded many times. Its target is not known. The record originates from a study of T cell repertoires in cytomegalovirus infection. Study as a whole: Indicated by public TCR beta signatures were CMV infection and matching HLA type.

Overall study results and limits: Summed public TCR beta family frequency identified CMV carriers bearing the relevant HLA. The ex vivo response was dominated by HLA-C-restricted CMV-specific TCR beta clonotypes.

Via MiXCR, TCRdb re-called the reads, giving one row per CDR3 protein. The sample lists 100,000 to 150,000 distinct CDR3 sequences, more than 7% occurring once. This CDR3 is 14 amino acids long. The V and J ends lost 5 bases and 3 bases respectively, with 13 bases between them. The germline V gene encodes CDR1 SGHTA and CDR2 FQGTGA. This chain links TRBV7-3 with TRBJ1-1; tentative D call: TRBD1 (5 bases). The sequence was obtained from a human donor in good health (CMV status not recorded). Some clones in this sample may be carry-over from other donors' samples. Sequences were obtained from PBMCs. CDR3 DNA: TGTGCCAGCAGCCAGAGGACGGGGGACACTGAAGCTTTCTTT. Amino acid sequence: CASSQRTGDTEAFF.